Listed below are T cell receptor beta chains from one sample, sequenced in a study of blood T cell repertoires in COVID-19. The data were produced by immunoSEQ multiplex PCR, yet TCRdb's version contains in-frame clones alone and is incomplete. The sample has about 200,000 clones, around 80% seen once. The sample was peripheral blood. These receptors all come from a woman aged 40 to 50 with acute or convalescent COVID-19. Each CDR3 is given with its conserved first and last residue. A D gene is named only where the DNA matches it firmly. Only some rows state a clone size, as once, few, many or a class for expanded clones.

v_gene: TRBV12-3/TRBV12-4; d_gene: -; j_gene: TRBJ2-2; abundance: -; CDR3aa: CASSFQGTGELFF; CDR3nt: TGTGCCAGCAGTTTTCAGGGCACCGGGGAGCTGTTTTTT
v_gene: TRBV27; d_gene: -; j_gene: TRBJ1-1; abundance: few; CDR3aa: CASSPGGIGTEAFF; CDR3nt: TGTGCCAGTTCCCCCGGGGGAATCGGCACTGAAGCTTTCTTT
v_gene: TRBV6-5; d_gene: TRBD1; j_gene: TRBJ1-2; abundance: once; CDR3aa: CASSRQGVDYGYTF; CDR3nt: TGTGCCAGCAGCCGACAGGGGGTTGACTATGGCTACACCTTC
v_gene: TRBV2; d_gene: -; j_gene: TRBJ1-5; abundance: -; CDR3aa: CASSIDSRQPQHF; CDR3nt: TGTGCCAGCAGTATCGACAGTAGACAGCCCCAGCATTTT
v_gene: TRBV19; d_gene: TRBD1; j_gene: TRBJ1-5; abundance: -; CDR3aa: CASSTMDRVRQPQHF; CDR3nt: TGTGCCAGTAGTACGATGGACAGGGTGAGGCAGCCCCAGCATTTT
v_gene: TRBV5-6; d_gene: -; j_gene: TRBJ1-1; abundance: -; CDR3aa: CASSLVSVNTEAFF; CDR3nt: TGTGCCAGCAGCTTGGTATCCGTGAACACTGAAGCTTTCTTT
v_gene: TRBV6-6; d_gene: -; j_gene: TRBJ2-2; abundance: -; CDR3aa: CASSYLANTGELFF; CDR3nt: TGTGCCAGCAGTTACCTAGCGAACACCGGGGAGCTGTTTTTT
v_gene: TRBV6-5; d_gene: TRBD1; j_gene: TRBJ1-2; abundance: -; CDR3aa: CASSRGQANYGYTF; CDR3nt: TGTGCCAGCAGCCGCGGACAGGCTAACTATGGCTACACCTTC
v_gene: TRBV19; d_gene: TRBD2; j_gene: TRBJ2-1; abundance: -; CDR3aa: CASSMFGTTPEQFF; CDR3nt: TGTGCCAGTAGTATGTTCGGGACTACCCCTGAGCAGTTCTTC
v_gene: TRBV19; d_gene: -; j_gene: TRBJ1-2; abundance: -; CDR3aa: CASSTRSRGAARGYTF; CDR3nt: TGTGCCAGTAGTACACGATCCAGGGGCGCGGCGAGGGGCTACACCTTC
v_gene: TRBV12-3/TRBV12-4; d_gene: -; j_gene: TRBJ1-1; abundance: once; CDR3aa: CASSFQISEAFF; CDR3nt: TGTGCCAGCAGTTTTCAGATTTCTGAAGCTTTCTTT
v_gene: TRBV7-2; d_gene: -; j_gene: TRBJ2-1; abundance: -; CDR3aa: CASSLGQLYNEQFF; CDR3nt: TGTGCCAGCAGCTTAGGACAACTCTACAATGAGCAGTTCTTC
v_gene: TRBV4-1; d_gene: TRBD1; j_gene: TRBJ1-1; abundance: -; CDR3aa: CASSQGTGLGMNTEAFF; CDR3nt: TGCGCCAGCAGCCAAGGGACAGGGCTCGGCATGAACACTGAAGCTTTCTTT
v_gene: TRBV7-2; d_gene: TRBD1; j_gene: TRBJ2-4; abundance: -; CDR3aa: CASSLVAGGNPFGKNIQYF; CDR3nt: TGTGCCAGCAGCTTAGTAGCAGGGGGCAACCCCTTTGGCAAAAACATTCAGTACTTC
v_gene: TRBV29-1; d_gene: TRBD1; j_gene: TRBJ2-1; abundance: once; CDR3aa: CSVPGQGDYNEQFF; CDR3nt: TGCAGCGTTCCCGGACAGGGGGACTACAATGAGCAGTTCTTC
v_gene: TRBV19; d_gene: TRBD1; j_gene: TRBJ2-3; abundance: -; CDR3aa: CASGERDRRIDTQYF; CDR3nt: TGTGCCAGTGGGGAAAGGGACAGGCGAATAGATACGCAGTATTTT
v_gene: TRBV11-2; d_gene: -; j_gene: TRBJ2-7; abundance: -; CDR3aa: CASSLGARSYEQYF; CDR3nt: TGTGCCAGCAGCTTAGGGGCCCGCTCCTACGAGCAGTACTTC
v_gene: TRBV4-1; d_gene: -; j_gene: TRBJ2-3; abundance: -; CDR3aa: CASSLTTWEVAGADTQYF; CDR3nt: TGCGCCAGCAGCCTAACAACCTGGGAGGTCGCCGGGGCAGATACGCAGTATTTT
v_gene: TRBV11-2; d_gene: TRBD1; j_gene: TRBJ2-1; abundance: -; CDR3aa: CASSLGGTGNEQFF; CDR3nt: TGTGCCAGCAGCTTAGGGGGGACAGGGAATGAGCAGTTCTTC
v_gene: TRBV11-3; d_gene: -; j_gene: TRBJ2-1; abundance: -; CDR3aa: CASSLGSANYNEQFF; CDR3nt: TGTGCCAGCAGCTTAGGGTCAGCGAACTACAATGAGCAGTTCTTC
v_gene: TRBV2; d_gene: -; j_gene: TRBJ1-3; abundance: -; CDR3aa: CASSERRDTGNTIYF; CDR3nt: TGTGCCAGCAGTGAACGACGGGACACTGGAAACACCATATATTTT
v_gene: TRBV24-1; d_gene: TRBD1; j_gene: TRBJ2-3; abundance: -; CDR3aa: CATSDWTGSNTDTQYF; CDR3nt: TGTGCCACCAGTGACTGGACAGGGAGTAACACAGATACGCAGTATTTT
v_gene: TRBV4-2; d_gene: -; j_gene: TRBJ2-2; abundance: -; CDR3aa: CASSQESYSNTGELFF; CDR3nt: TGTGCCAGCAGCCAAGAGTCCTATTCGAACACCGGGGAGCTGTTTTTT
v_gene: TRBV19; d_gene: TRBD1; j_gene: TRBJ2-7; abundance: -; CDR3aa: CASSSYTGRPGQGLIEQYF; CDR3nt: TGTGCCAGTAGTAGTTACACCGGACGACCGGGACAGGGATTGATCGAGCAGTACTTC
v_gene: TRBV6-5; d_gene: -; j_gene: TRBJ1-2; abundance: -; CDR3aa: CASSLGEDYGYTF; CDR3nt: TGTGCCAGCAGCCTCGGGGAGGACTATGGCTACACCTTC
v_gene: TRBV5-1; d_gene: TRBD2; j_gene: TRBJ2-1; abundance: -; CDR3aa: CASSLVGGGAGNEQFF; CDR3nt: TGCGCCAGCAGCTTGGTGGGCGGGGGGGCAGGGAATGAGCAGTTCTTC
v_gene: TRBV5-6; d_gene: TRBD1; j_gene: TRBJ1-2; abundance: -; CDR3aa: CASSLGQVDYGYTF; CDR3nt: TGTGCCAGCAGCCTAGGACAGGTGGACTATGGCTACACCTTC
v_gene: TRBV7-8; d_gene: -; j_gene: TRBJ1-3; abundance: -; CDR3aa: CASSLTGLSGNTIYF; CDR3nt: TGTGCCAGCAGCTTAACAGGGCTCTCTGGAAACACCATATATTTT
v_gene: TRBV19; d_gene: -; j_gene: TRBJ1-2; abundance: few; CDR3aa: CASTLDRTNYGYTF; CDR3nt: TGTGCCAGTACCCTAGATAGGACTAACTATGGCTACACCTTC
v_gene: TRBV5-1; d_gene: TRBD2; j_gene: TRBJ2-5; abundance: -; CDR3aa: CASSTTSGGAQETQYF; CDR3nt: TGCGCCAGCAGCACCACTAGCGGGGGGGCCCAGGAGACCCAGTACTTC
v_gene: TRBV19; d_gene: TRBD1; j_gene: TRBJ1-2; abundance: -; CDR3aa: CASSLQPGTGGGYTF; CDR3nt: TGTGCCAGTAGTCTCCAACCCGGGACAGGGGGTGGCTACACCTTC
v_gene: TRBV19; d_gene: -; j_gene: TRBJ2-7; abundance: once; CDR3aa: CASSISGAYEQYF; CDR3nt: TGTGCCAGTAGTATATCCGGAGCTTACGAGCAGTACTTC
v_gene: TRBV7-9; d_gene: TRBD2; j_gene: TRBJ2-1; abundance: -; CDR3aa: CASSTTSGIEQFF; CDR3nt: TGTGCCAGCAGCACGACTAGCGGGATTGAGCAGTTCTTC
v_gene: TRBV5-1; d_gene: -; j_gene: TRBJ1-2; abundance: -; CDR3aa: CASSPRNPIQESDGYTF; CDR3nt: TGCGCCAGCAGCCCCCGTAACCCCATTCAGGAAAGTGATGGCTACACCTTC
v_gene: TRBV2; d_gene: TRBD1; j_gene: TRBJ1-5; abundance: -; CDR3aa: CASKRRTGEGQPQHF; CDR3nt: TGTGCCAGCAAAAGAAGGACAGGGGAAGGGCAGCCCCAGCATTTT
v_gene: TRBV15; d_gene: -; j_gene: TRBJ2-7; abundance: -; CDR3aa: CATSREGGYEQYF; CDR3nt: TGTGCCACCAGCAGAGAGGGAGGCTACGAGCAGTACTTC
v_gene: TRBV9; d_gene: TRBD1; j_gene: TRBJ2-4; abundance: -; CDR3aa: CASNQGGQGAGIQYF; CDR3nt: TGTGCCAGCAATCAAGGCGGACAGGGCGCGGGCATTCAGTACTTC
v_gene: TRBV6-5; d_gene: TRBD2; j_gene: TRBJ2-1; abundance: -; CDR3aa: CASQTSGANNEQFF; CDR3nt: TGTGCCAGCCAGACTAGCGGGGCGAACAATGAGCAGTTCTTC
v_gene: TRBV18; d_gene: -; j_gene: TRBJ1-1; abundance: -; CDR3aa: CASSPLGGEAVAFF; CDR3nt: TGTGCCAGCTCACCACTAGGAGGGGAGGCTGTAGCTTTCTTT
v_gene: TRBV2; d_gene: -; j_gene: TRBJ1-5; abundance: few; CDR3aa: CASSPTASNQPQHF; CDR3nt: TGTGCCAGCAGCCCTACCGCTAGCAATCAGCCCCAGCATTTT
v_gene: TRBV2; d_gene: TRBD1; j_gene: TRBJ1-5; abundance: -; CDR3aa: CASSDGQGDQPQHF; CDR3nt: TGTGCCAGCAGTGACGGACAGGGAGATCAGCCCCAGCATTTT
v_gene: TRBV27; d_gene: -; j_gene: TRBJ1-6; abundance: few; CDR3aa: CASSSTGWNSPLHF; CDR3nt: TGTGCCAGCAGTTCCACGGGTTGGAATTCACCCCTCCACTTT
v_gene: TRBV9; d_gene: TRBD2; j_gene: TRBJ2-1; abundance: -; CDR3aa: CASSSRLAGDFVEQFF; CDR3nt: TGTGCCAGCAGCTCCCGACTAGCGGGGGACTTCGTTGAGCAGTTCTTC
v_gene: TRBV2; d_gene: -; j_gene: TRBJ2-2; abundance: -; CDR3aa: CASRWTETGELFF; CDR3nt: TGTGCCAGCAGGTGGACAGAGACCGGGGAGCTGTTTTTT
v_gene: TRBV5-4; d_gene: TRBD2; j_gene: TRBJ2-7; abundance: -; CDR3aa: CASSPPLAGEREQYF; CDR3nt: TGTGCCAGCAGCCCGCCGTTAGCGGGAGAGAGAGAGCAGTACTTC
v_gene: TRBV9; d_gene: TRBD1; j_gene: TRBJ2-7; abundance: -; CDR3aa: CASSEGDRGTYEQYF; CDR3nt: TGTGCCAGCAGCGAGGGGGACAGGGGAACCTACGAGCAGTACTTC
v_gene: TRBV12-3/TRBV12-4; d_gene: TRBD2; j_gene: TRBJ2-7; abundance: -; CDR3aa: CASRLAGAYEQYF; CDR3nt: TGTGCCAGTCGACTAGCGGGGGCCTACGAGCAGTACTTC
v_gene: TRBV27; d_gene: TRBD2; j_gene: TRBJ2-1; abundance: -; CDR3aa: CASSLRRGGIYNEQFF; CDR3nt: TGTGCCAGCAGTTTGAGGCGGGGGGGGATTTACAATGAGCAGTTCTTC
v_gene: TRBV4-2; d_gene: TRBD2; j_gene: TRBJ2-5; abundance: -; CDR3aa: CASSQDEGRLAGGRETQYF; CDR3nt: TGTGCCAGCAGCCAAGATGAGGGTCGGCTAGCGGGGGGGCGAGAGACCCAGTACTTC
v_gene: TRBV19; d_gene: TRBD2; j_gene: TRBJ2-1; abundance: -; CDR3aa: CASSILAGGSYNEQFF; CDR3nt: TGTGCCAGTAGTATCTTAGCGGGAGGTTCCTACAATGAGCAGTTCTTC
v_gene: TRBV10-3; d_gene: -; j_gene: TRBJ2-5; abundance: -; CDR3aa: CATSASAGETQYF; CDR3nt: TGTGCCACCTCAGCCTCGGCGGGAGAGACCCAGTACTTC
v_gene: TRBV20-1; d_gene: -; j_gene: TRBJ2-1; abundance: -; CDR3aa: CSARSGVYKFF; CDR3nt: TGCAGTGCTAGATCGGGGGTATATAAGTTCTTC
v_gene: TRBV6-1; d_gene: TRBD2; j_gene: TRBJ2-3; abundance: -; CDR3aa: CASSEGPSGSTDTQYF; CDR3nt: TGTGCCAGCAGTGAAGGGCCTAGCGGCAGCACAGATACGCAGTATTTT
v_gene: TRBV6-5; d_gene: -; j_gene: TRBJ2-3; abundance: -; CDR3aa: CASRDGGTDTQYF; CDR3nt: TGTGCCAGCCGAGACGGAGGCACAGATACGCAGTATTTT
v_gene: TRBV27; d_gene: -; j_gene: TRBJ1-1; abundance: -; CDR3aa: CASRKQGVTEAFF; CDR3nt: TGTGCCAGCCGAAAACAGGGAGTCACTGAAGCTTTCTTT
v_gene: TRBV5-1; d_gene: TRBD1; j_gene: TRBJ2-2; abundance: once; CDR3aa: CASSLAGQGVPGELFF; CDR3nt: TGCGCCAGCAGCTTGGCTGGACAGGGAGTGCCCGGGGAGCTGTTTTTT
v_gene: TRBV30; d_gene: TRBD2; j_gene: TRBJ2-7; abundance: -; CDR3aa: CAWSAKAGGRNEQYF; CDR3nt: TGTGCCTGGAGTGCCAAAGCGGGAGGGCGGAACGAGCAGTACTTC
v_gene: TRBV9; d_gene: TRBD1; j_gene: TRBJ1-3; abundance: -; CDR3aa: CASSVGGTVGNTIYF; CDR3nt: TGTGCCAGCAGCGTAGGTGGGACAGTTGGAAACACCATATATTTT
v_gene: TRBV4-1; d_gene: TRBD1; j_gene: TRBJ1-4; abundance: -; CDR3aa: CASRQTGNEKLFF; CDR3nt: TGCGCCAGCAGACAGACAGGGAATGAAAAACTGTTTTTT